This T cell receptor beta chain was documented in a study of shared clonotypes between healthy human individuals. Profiled with immunoSEQ multiplex PCR; TCRdb holds only in-frame clones, not every one. The data hold roughly 770,000 clones, with 96% observed a single time. Naive CD8 cells lacked CD45RO, underwent positive selection for CCR7 and left out terminally differentiated effector memory CD45RA+ cells. V lost 6 bases and J lost 4; bases outside the gene matches: 8. Germline assignment: CDR1 MNHEY and CDR2 SMNVEV (reference sequence). CDR3 length equals 15 residues. This TCR was recovered from a man aged 25-40 years in good health. The rearrangement links TRBV27 to TRBJ2-7, with 11 bases that match TRBD2. The sample taken for sequencing was naive CD8+ T cells sorted from blood. The CDR3 bases are TGTGCCAGCAGCCGGATAGCGGGAGGGCCTTACGAGCAGTACTTC. Amino acid sequence: CASSRIAGGPYEQYF.